A single sample is the source of the 27 T cell receptor beta chains below, sequenced in a study of shared T cell receptors in the human thymus. The assay was immunoSEQ multiplex PCR, and TCRdb's table has in-frame clones only and misses some. Of 450,000 to 650,000 clones detected, more than 75% appear once; the ten largest clones hold more than 0.01%. The same data also went into a second study, on human thymus T cells.

Sequences were obtained from thymocytes. The receptors here all came from a boy less than two years old with a congenital heart defect.

This clone was detected only once. V and J are TRBV20-1 and TRBJ2-1; D possibly corresponds to TRBD2 (6 bases). Germline loops: CDR1 DFQATT, CDR2 SNEGSKA (reference sequence). The CDR3 loop spans 11 amino acids. V was trimmed by 6 bases and J by 4 bases, leaving 7 bases between them. CDR3 bases: TGCAGTGCCGGGACTTACAATGAGCAGTTCTTC. Its translation is CSAGTYNEQFF.

The V call is TRBV7-5, the J call TRBJ1-4; the table's D gene call, TRBD1, was not cross checked with the DNA. TRBV7-5 is a known pseudogene. This CDR3 is built from 14 residues. The CDR3 bases are TGTGCCAGAAGAACCCAGGGGGCGGAGGAAAAACTGTTTTTT. It codes for CARRTQGAEEKLFF.

This chain joins TRBV4-2 and TRBJ2-7; maybe TRBD2 (5 bases). The CDR3 spans 17 residues. V lost 0 bases to trimming and J lost 3 bases, with 18 bases between them. Looked up from germline, CDR1 is LGHNA and CDR2 is YNFKEQ. The CDR3 reads CASSQDRTAGGNYEQYF. The DNA for the CDR3 is TGTGCCAGCAGCCAAGACCGGACGGCGGGCGGAAACTACGAGCAGTACTTC.

The gene calls are TRBV29-1 and TRBJ2-5, with 11 bases that match TRBD2. This CDR3 comprises 16 residues. V lost 7 bases and J lost 8; bases outside the gene matches: 18. The V gene's germline CDR1 is SQVTM and CDR2 ANQGSEA. The CDR3 nucleotides are TGCAGCGGACTAGCGGGAAAGTCCCAGTTCGCGGAAACCCAGTACTTC. Translation gives CSGLAGKSQFAETQYF.

The chain carries TRBV28 and TRBJ1-5; D is undetermined. Germline V gives CDR1 MDHEN, CDR2 SYDVKM. The V end was cut by 3 bases, the J end by 11 bases, with 20 bases between. The CDR3 runs 15 residues. The CDR3 reads CASSLNDTLGGTQHF. The CDR3 region has the DNA TGTGCCAGCAGTTTGAACGACACGCTCGGAGGGACCCAGCATTTT.

The chain has TRBV6-1 and TRBJ2-4; weak D call: TRBD2 (5 bases). Trimming stripped 5 bases from V and 1 base from J, with 12 bases between. Germline CDR1 MNHNS, CDR2 SASEGT. This CDR3 is built from 15 residues. CDR3 in amino acids: CASSPDGGAKNIQYF. The DNA for the CDR3 is TGTGCCAGCAGTCCCGATGGCGGGGCCAAAAACATTCAGTACTTC.

This rearrangement joins TRBV6-5 to TRBJ2-3; no reliable D call. V was trimmed by 7 bases and J by 7 bases, leaving 9 bases between them. Germline CDR1 is MNHEY and CDR2 is SVGAGI. The CDR3 runs to 11 residues. The CDR3 loop is CASKEAHTQYF. In DNA, the CDR3 is TGTGCCAGCAAAGAGGCCCATACGCAGTATTTT.

This clone was seen more than once but under ten times. This chain joins TRBV6-5 and TRBJ1-2; D ambiguous. Trimming cost V 4 bases and J 3 bases, with 9 bases left between them. The CDR3 contains 13 residues. Germline V gene data show CDR1 as MNHEY and CDR2 as SVGAGI. The CDR3 coding sequence is TGTGCCAGCAGTTCCAGCGTCGACTATGGCTACACCTTC. This codes for CASSSSVDYGYTF.

The V and J genes are TRBV12-5 and TRBJ2-7; 8 bases are shared with TRBD1. CDR1 is LGHNT and CDR2 is FRNRAP in the germline V gene. J lost 2 bases, V lost 0 bases, and 9 bases had no gene match. This CDR3 region has 17 residues. The DNA of the CDR3 is TGTGCTAGTGGTTTGGTAGCCGGACAGGGACAAACCTACGAGCAGTACTTC. Translated: CASGLVAGQGQTYEQYF.

V and J are TRBV6-5 and TRBJ2-7; maybe TRBD2 (6 bases). The CDR3 is 14 amino acids. Germline CDR1 MNHEY, CDR2 SVGAGI. Deletions cut 4 bases from V and 2 bases from J, with 12 bases between. CDR3 region: CASSSGTSTYEQYF. The CDR3 DNA is TGTGCCAGCAGTTCCGGGACTTCAACCTACGAGCAGTACTTC.

The J gene is TRBJ1-2, the V gene TRBV2, with a tentative D call TRBD1 (5 bases). Trimming pared 7 bases from V and 7 bases from J, leaving 19 bases between. CDR3 length: 14 residues. CDR1 and CDR2 (germline): SNHLY, FYNNEI. CDR3 sequence (DNA): TGTGCCAGCACCGACCCCGAACAGGTGGGTGGCTACACCTTC. This gives the protein CASTDPEQVGGYTF.

V usage is TRBV19 and J usage is TRBJ2-7; 10 bases fit TRBD1. CDR1 and CDR2 (germline): LNHDA, SQIVND (reference sequence). The CDR3 length is 16 residues. Trimming cost V 3 bases and J 0 bases; bases outside gene matches: 5. The CDR3 loop is CASSMLTGGSSYEQYF. The DNA of the CDR3 is TGTGCCAGTAGTATGCTGACAGGGGGCTCCTCCTACGAGCAGTACTTC. Combining the CDR3 with reference TRBV19 and TRBJ2-7 gives the whole variable domain DGGITQSPKYLFRKEGQNVTLSCEQNLNHDAMYWYRQDPGQGLRLIYYSQIVNDFQKGDIAEGYSVSREKKESFPLTVTSAQKNPTAFYLCASSMLTGGSSYEQYFGPGTRLTVT.

The genes are TRBV4-3 and TRBJ2-7, with 8 bases that match TRBD2. The germline CDR1 and CDR2 sequences are LGHNA and YSLEER. The junction had 12 bases not matched to a gene; V was cut back by 3 bases and J by 2 bases. CDR3 size: 17 residues. This CDR3 reads CASSQDGTRGIPYEQYF. CDR3 coding DNA: TGCGCCAGCAGCCAGGACGGGACTAGAGGGATCCCCTACGAGCAGTACTTC.

The rearrangement links TRBV28 to TRBJ2-7, with a weak D call TRBD2 (5 bases). Trimming left V 5 bases short and J 2 bases short, with 19 bases between. The CDR3 sequence is 16 residues long. CDR1 is MDHEN, CDR2 SYDVKM, per germline. CDR3 DNA: TGTGCCAGCAGTGATTATACGGAGGAGCAAACCTACGAGCAGTACTTC. This translates into CASSDYTEEQTYEQYF.

This clone appeared once. The genes are TRBV19 and TRBJ2-3, with D possibly TRBD2 on 5 matching bases. V was trimmed by 1 base and J by 1 base, leaving 9 bases between them. CDR3 length: 15 residues. Germline lookup yields CDR1 LNHDA and CDR2 SQIVND (reference sequence). As DNA, the CDR3 is TGTGCCAGTAGTATAGGATTGGAGGGCACAGATACGCAGTATTTT. It is translated as CASSIGLEGTDTQYF.

The V gene is TRBV5-4, the J gene TRBJ2-2; possible D gene TRBD2, 6 bases. Per germline, CDR1 SGHNT and CDR2 YYREEE (reference sequence). This CDR3 contains 16 residues. Trimming pared 4 bases from V and 4 bases from J, leaving 17 bases between. CDR3 protein: CASSAGTSQLTGELFF. The CDR3 DNA reads as TGTGCCAGCAGCGCGGGGACTTCCCAACTCACCGGGGAGCTGTTTTTT.

This chain connects TRBV6-5 to TRBJ2-1; TRBD2 matches 8 bases. The CDR3 loop spans 16 amino acids. The V segment lost 4 bases and the J segment 6 bases; nucleotides outside the gene matches: 11. Germline V gene data show CDR1 as MNHEY and CDR2 as SVGAGI. The CDR3 spells CASSSAGPRGGNEQFF. The CDR3 nucleotides read TGTGCCAGCAGTTCAGCGGGACCCCGGGGGGGCAATGAGCAGTTCTTC.

The chain links TRBV27 to TRBJ2-1, with 7 bases identical to TRBD1. This CDR3 is built from 14 residues. V trimming: 5 bases; J trimming: 7 bases; junction bases outside the gene matches: 8. CDR1 is MNHEY, CDR2 SMNVEV, per germline (reference sequence). CDR3: CASSLGGPRNEQFF. In DNA form, the CDR3 reads TGTGCCAGCAGTCTAGGGGGCCCGAGGAATGAGCAGTTCTTC.

The V gene is TRBV1, the J gene TRBJ2-3; the D call of TRBD2 is as the table states it, not checked on the DNA. TRBV1 constitutes a pseudogene. The CDR3 runs 15 residues. CDR3 protein: CTSRPWTSWRDTQYF. CDR3 in DNA: TGCACCAGCAGGCCATGGACTAGCTGGAGAGATACGCAGTATTTT.

V usage is TRBV19 and J usage is TRBJ1-4, with 7 positions matching TRBD1. Losses at the gene ends were 6 bases for V and 6 bases for J; bases not matched to a gene: 10. Looked up from germline, CDR1 is LNHDA and CDR2 is SQIVND (reference sequence). CDR3 length equals 15 residues. The CDR3 spells CASRRGRGTHEKLFF. In DNA form, the CDR3 reads TGTGCCAGTAGAAGGGGGCGCGGGACCCATGAAAAACTGTTTTTT.

The chain employs TRBV13 and TRBJ2-5; 8 bases align to TRBD2. The J segment lost 1 base and the V segment lost 5 bases, leaving 6 bases of the junction unmatched. Per the germline V gene, CDR1 is PRHDT and CDR2 is FYEKMQ (reference sequence). The CDR3 consists of 15 residues. As DNA, the CDR3 is TGTGCCAGCAGCAACATGACTAGCGTCCAAGAGACCCAGTACTTC. This codes for CASSNMTSVQETQYF.

This CDR3 reads CASSPQKNIQYF. As DNA, the CDR3 is TGTGCCAGCAGCCCTCAGAAAAACATTCAGTACTTC. The rearrangement joins TRBV7-9 to TRBJ2-4; D gene uncertain. Between the trimmed V and J ends, which lost 5 bases and 4 bases, there was a span of 6 bases. The CDR3 spans 12 residues. The germline CDR1 and CDR2 sequences are SEHNR and FQNEAQ (reference sequence).

The V call is TRBV4-1, the J call TRBJ2-7; 9 bases align to TRBD1. This CDR3 has 15 amino acids. CDR1 is MGHRA and CDR2 is YSYEKL in the germline V gene. J gave up 2 bases and V 4 bases, and 6 bases lay outside the gene matches. As DNA, the CDR3 is TGCGCCAGCAGCCGGCCGGGACAGGGACCCTACGAGCAGTACTTC. It yields the protein CASSRPGQGPYEQYF.

This clone has more than one count but fewer than ten. The chain has TRBV28 and TRBJ2-7; the D is unclear. There are 12 residues in the CDR3. Trimming took off 6 bases at V and 1 base at J, with 7 bases between the two ends. Germline loops: CDR1 MDHEN, CDR2 SYDVKM. CDR3 DNA sequence: TGTGCCAGCAGAGGAGTTTCCTACGAGCAGTACTTC. It specifies CASRGVSYEQYF.

The J gene is TRBJ2-1, the V gene TRBV7-2, with TRBD2 as a possible D gene (5 bases). Trimming took 8 bases from V and 0 from J, leaving 8 bases between them. From germline, CDR1 is SGHTA and CDR2 FQGNSA. The CDR3 consists of 13 residues. The CDR3 protein is CASERSSYNEQFF. The CDR3 nucleotides read TGTGCCAGCGAGCGGAGCTCCTACAATGAGCAGTTCTTC.

This clone appeared a few times. This chain connects TRBV7-6 to TRBJ1-1; 8 bases match TRBD1. J was trimmed by 5 bases and V by 6 bases; bases with no gene match: 11. The CDR3 runs 15 residues. Germline CDR1 and CDR2: SGHVS and FNYEAQ. Here the CDR3 reads CASRDIRGLGTEAFF. CDR3 in DNA: TGTGCCAGCAGAGATATCAGGGGGCTTGGAACTGAAGCTTTCTTT.

This clone has just a few counts. The chain combines TRBV4-1 with TRBJ2-4, with a possible D match to TRBD1 (6 bases). The CDR3 runs 19 residues. The V gene's germline CDR1 is MGHRA and CDR2 YSYEKL. The germline V and J ends were trimmed by 5 bases and 0 bases, with 23 bases remaining between them. The CDR3: CASSLQIGQGPLAKNIQYF. In DNA, the CDR3 is TGCGCCAGCAGCTTACAAATAGGGCAGGGGCCTTTAGCCAAAAACATTCAGTACTTC.